A single sample is the source of the 27 T cell receptor beta chains below, sequenced in a study of cytomegalovirus exposure and HLA in healthy donors. The study ran its PCR with 60 Vbeta and 13 Jbeta primers. Profiled with immunoSEQ multiplex PCR; TCRdb holds only in-frame clones, not every one. Of approximately 120,000 clones listed, less than 70% are singletons. Sequencing used PBMCs. These receptors originate from a woman in her 70s in good health and CMV-seropositive.

The chain uses TRBV11-3 and TRBJ1-3; D is ambiguous. V was shortened by 4 bases and J by 1 base, with 5 bases between the two germline ends. CDR3 length equals 13 residues. Germline values: CDR1 SGHNT, CDR2 YENEEA. CDR3 region: CASSSISGNTIYF. The CDR3 nucleotides read TGTGCCAGCAGCTCCATTTCTGGAAACACCATATATTTT. Full variable domain (outside the CDR3, taken from reference TRBV11-3 and TRBJ1-3): EAGVVQSPRYKIIEKKQPVAFWCNPISGHNTLYWYLQNLGQGPELLIRYENEEAVDDSQLPKDRFSAERLKGVDSTLKIQPAELGDSAVYLCASSSISGNTIYFGEGSWLTVV.

This clone came up once. The CDR3 sequence: CASSPLGDSMDEQYF. Here the CDR3 DNA reads TGTGCCAGCTCACCACTCGGGGACAGCATGGACGAGCAGTACTTC. The chain couples TRBV18 to TRBJ2-7; 7 bases map to TRBD1. V lost 1 base to trimming and J lost 5 bases; unmatched junction nucleotides: 8. This CDR3 comprises 15 residues. The germline CDR1 and CDR2 sequences are KGHSH and LQKENI.

The V gene is TRBV13, the J gene TRBJ1-6; possible D gene TRBD1, 5 bases. Germline V gene data show CDR1 as PRHDT and CDR2 as FYEKMQ (reference sequence). V was shortened by 0 bases and J by 6 bases, with 9 bases between the two germline ends. The CDR3 has 15 amino acids. In nucleotides, the CDR3 is TGTGCCAGCAGCTTAGGGGGGCTAAGTAATTCACCCCTCCACTTT. Translated: CASSLGGLSNSPLHF.

This sequence joins TRBV15 and TRBJ2-5; 7 bases agree with TRBD1. Germline V lookup: CDR1 LNHNV, CDR2 YYDKDF (reference sequence). The CDR3 is 17 residues long. Trimming cost V 3 bases and J 4 bases; bases outside gene matches: 14. The CDR3 DNA is TGTGCCACCAGCAGTGTAAAAACAGGGGCGGGCCGAGAGACCCAGTACTTC. This gives the protein CATSSVKTGAGRETQYF.

This sequence joins TRBV7-9 and TRBJ1-6, with 7 bases lining up with TRBD1. With V trimmed by 3 bases and J by 7 bases, 9 bases remained unmatched. Germline-derived CDR1 and CDR2 are SEHNR and FQNEAQ (reference sequence). This CDR3 is 16 amino acids long. CDR3 nucleotides: TGTGCCAGCAGCTTCCGGTCGGCAGGGGGGAATTCACCCCTCCACTTT. Protein product: CASSFRSAGGNSPLHF.

This chain connects TRBV6-5 to TRBJ2-5; 7 bases map to TRBD1. The germline V gene has CDR1 MNHEY and CDR2 SVGAGI. The V segment lost 0 bases and the J segment 4 bases; nucleotides outside the gene matches: 8. CDR3 length: 16 amino acids. As DNA, the CDR3 is TGTGCCAGCAGTTACTCGAATAGACAGGGTCCAGAGACCCAGTACTTC. Encoded protein: CASSYSNRQGPETQYF.

J is TRBJ2-7 and V is TRBV10-3, with TRBD1 matching 8 bases. Germline CDR1 ENHRY, CDR2 SYGVKD. The CDR3 is 15 residues long. The junction had 8 bases not matched to a gene; V was cut back by 5 bases and J by 2 bases. This CDR3 is CAISSQGQEAYEQYF. The CDR3, as DNA: TGTGCCATCAGTTCGCAGGGACAGGAAGCCTACGAGCAGTACTTC.

The V and J genes are TRBV30 and TRBJ2-3; unclear D gene. This CDR3 is 13 amino acids long. Looked up from germline, CDR1 is GTSNPN and CDR2 is SVGIG (reference sequence). Trimming took 3 bases from V and 3 from J, leaving 10 bases between them. The CDR3 DNA is TGTGCCTGGAGAGAAAGCGCGACAGATACGCAGTATTTT. Protein sequence: CAWRESATDTQYF.

A note on this clone: One end of the junction does not line up with germline, which may come from a read error. The J gene is TRBJ2-3, the V gene TRBV7-7; D might be TRBD1 (6 bases). Germline V gene lookup returns CDR1 SSHAT and CDR2 FNYEAQ (reference sequence). The CDR3 loop spans 15 amino acids. CDR3 loop: CASSPSGVGTDTQYF. CDR3 in DNA: TGTGCTAGCAGCCCTTCAGGGGTCGGCACAGATACGCAGTATTTT.

This clone was seen a few times. The chain uses TRBV5-4 and TRBJ1-1, with D tentatively TRBD1 (5 bases). CDR3 length: 12 residues. Germline CDR1 and CDR2: SGHNT and YYREEE (reference sequence). V was trimmed by 3 bases and J by 6 bases, leaving 9 bases between them. CDR3 amino acids: CASSWGGSEAFF. The CDR3 DNA follows: TGTGCCAGCAGCTGGGGGGGGTCTGAAGCTTTCTTT. Full variable domain (outside the CDR3, taken from reference TRBV5-4 and TRBJ1-1): ETGVTQSPTHLIKTRGQQVTLRCSSQSGHNTVSWYQQALGQGPQFIFQYYREEENGRGNFPPRFSGLQFPNYSSELNVNALELDDSALYLCASSWGGSEAFFGQGTRLTVV.

This sequence joins TRBV19 and TRBJ2-3; 10 bases map to TRBD1. This CDR3 is built from 15 residues. J gave up 3 bases and V 7 bases, and 7 bases lay outside the gene matches. Germline V CDR1 and CDR2: LNHDA, SQIVND (reference sequence). The CDR3 loop is CASKQGQGRTDTQYF. The CDR3 DNA is TGTGCCAGTAAACAGGGACAGGGGAGAACAGATACGCAGTATTTT.

The CDR3 region is CASSLGGLVTQETQYF. The CDR3 DNA is TGTGCCAGCAGCTTGGGAGGGCTAGTGACCCAAGAGACCCAGTACTTC. The genes are TRBV5-6 and TRBJ2-5; a possible D gene is TRBD2 (5 bases). Trimming left V 0 bases short and J 1 base short, with 13 bases between. Germline-derived CDR1 and CDR2 are SGHDT and YYEEEE. The length of the CDR3 is 16 residues. The entire variable domain, with the rest obtained from reference TRBV5-6 and TRBJ2-5, is as follows: DAGVTQSPTHLIKTRGQQVTLRCSPKSGHDTVSWYQQALGQGPQFIFQYYEEEERQRGNFPDRFSGHQFPNYSSELNVNALLLGDSALYLCASSLGGLVTQETQYFGPGTRLLVL.

This clone was detected once. The CDR3 sequence: CASSLSLTGGGDTQYF. The CDR3 DNA follows: TGCGCCAGCAGCTTGAGTTTAACAGGGGGAGGAGATACGCAGTATTTT. The chain joins TRBV5-1 to TRBJ2-3; TRBD1 matches 8 bases. This CDR3 contains 16 residues. Germline V gene data show CDR1 as SGHRS and CDR2 as YFSETQ. J lost 5 bases, V lost 1 base, and 9 bases had no gene match. The full variable domain, in which reference TRBV5-1 and TRBJ2-3 provide the parts outside the CDR3, is KAGVTQTPRYLIKTRGQQVTLSCSPISGHRSVSWYQQTPGQGLQFLFEYFSETQRNKGNFPGRFSGRQFSNSRSEMNVSTLELGDSALYLCASSLSLTGGGDTQYFGPGTRLTVL.

The chain employs TRBV7-3 and TRBJ2-1; tentatively, D is TRBD2 (6 bases). The CDR3 has 15 residues. Germline CDR1 and CDR2: SGHTA and FQGTGA. Trimming removed 5 bases at V and 6 bases at J, with 17 bases between. The CDR3 region is CASSTRDLASNEQFF. CDR3 coding DNA: TGTGCCAGCAGCACCCGGGACTTAGCCTCCAATGAGCAGTTCTTC.

Note on this clone: The final CDR3 position lacks the conserved phenylalanine or tryptophan, pointing to a likely read error. This rearrangement joins TRBV30 to TRBJ1-5; tentatively, D is TRBD1 (5 bases). CDR3 length: 13 residues. V was clipped by 2 bases and J by 7 bases, with 12 bases between them. The germline CDR1 and CDR2 sequences are GTSNPN and SVGIG (reference sequence). CDR3 sequence reads: CAWSSEGKQPQHV. In nucleotides, the CDR3 is TGTGCCTGGAGTTCGGAGGGGAAACAGCCCCAGCATGTT.

The V and J genes are TRBV4-1 and TRBJ2-5; 16 nucleotides line up with TRBD2. The CDR3 loop spans 17 amino acids. The V segment lost 8 bases and the J segment 0 bases; nucleotides outside the gene matches: 6. Germline V gene sequence: CDR1 MGHRA, CDR2 YSYEKL. Here the CDR3 DNA reads TGCGCCAGCTCACCGGGACTAGCGGGGGGGTACCAAGAGACCCAGTACTTC. Translation gives CASSPGLAGGYQETQYF.

The rearrangement joins TRBV19 to TRBJ2-7; 10 bases are shared with TRBD2. V shed 1 base, J shed 4 bases, and the junction held 4 bases outside the gene matches. This CDR3 region has 15 residues. Germline loops: CDR1 LNHDA, CDR2 SQIVND (reference sequence). CDR3 sequence: CASSIGGSGGYEQYF. The CDR3 bases are TGTGCCAGTAGTATAGGCGGTAGCGGGGGGTACGAGCAGTACTTC.

This clone has a handful of counts. This chain uses TRBV30 with TRBJ2-7; no firm D call. Trimming pared 0 bases from V and 3 bases from J, leaving 15 bases between. Germline CDR1 reads GTSNPN; CDR2 reads SVGIG (reference sequence). CDR3 length equals 15 residues. This CDR3 is CAWSVIAGWSYEQYF. The DNA of the CDR3 is TGTGCCTGGAGTGTAATCGCCGGGTGGAGCTACGAGCAGTACTTC.

This rearrangement joins TRBV6-4 to TRBJ2-3; the D gene is possibly TRBD2 (5 bases). V was pared by 3 bases and J by 0 bases, with 10 bases between. This CDR3 is 15 amino acids long. From germline, CDR1 is MRHNA and CDR2 SNTAGT. The chain's CDR3 is CASSEVGGSTDTQYF. CDR3 in DNA: TGTGCCAGCAGTGAGGTAGGAGGAAGCACAGATACGCAGTATTTT.

This clone was counted a few times. J is TRBJ2-2 and V is TRBV5-6; 15 nucleotides align to TRBD2. Germline assignment: CDR1 SGHDT and CDR2 YYEEEE. The CDR3 length is 17 residues. After removal of 4 bases from V and 7 bases from J, the junction contained 8 bases not matched to a gene. CDR3 in DNA: TGTGCCAGCAGCCCCCCGGGACTAGCGGGGGGCTTCGGGGAGCTGTTTTTT. As protein: CASSPPGLAGGFGELFF.

The rearrangement joins TRBV9 to TRBJ1-5; 8 nucleotides agree with TRBD1. Trimming cost V 6 bases and J 6 bases; bases outside gene matches: 8. Germline CDR1 SGDLS, CDR2 YYNGEE. The CDR3 runs 14 residues. CDR3 amino acids: CASIPDRGGQPQHF. CDR3 nucleotide sequence: TGTGCCAGCATACCCGACAGGGGAGGTCAGCCCCAGCATTTT.

The chain is built from TRBV10-2 and TRBJ2-3; D unresolved. The germline V gene encodes CDR1 WSHSY and CDR2 SAAADI. V lost 4 bases, J lost 5 bases, and 13 bases lay in between. The CDR3 totals 14 residues. CDR3 amino acids: CASSALKFGDTQYF. In DNA form, the CDR3 reads TGCGCCAGCAGTGCCCTAAAATTTGGAGATACGCAGTATTTT.

J is TRBJ1-4 and V is TRBV29-1, with 8 nucleotides matching TRBD1. CDR1 is SQVTM, CDR2 ANQGSEA, per germline. The CDR3 runs 13 residues. V lost 5 bases and J lost 8; bases outside the gene matches: 7. The CDR3 loop is CSVIQGVREKLFF. As DNA, the CDR3 is TGCAGCGTTATACAGGGGGTGAGAGAAAAACTGTTTTTT.

V is TRBV5-4 and J is TRBJ2-2; 8 positions match TRBD2. The CDR3 spans 16 residues. Germline V CDR1 and CDR2: SGHNT, YYREEE (reference sequence). Trimming removed 0 bases from V and 0 bases from J; junction bases left unmatched: 1. CDR3: CASSLAGGANTGELFF. CDR3 nucleotide sequence: TGTGCCAGCAGCTTGGCGGGGGGGGCGAACACCGGGGAGCTGTTTTTT.

V is TRBV28 and J is TRBJ1-6, with D perhaps TRBD1 (5 bases). With 5 bases removed from V and 7 bases from J, the gap between germline ends came to 15 bases. The CDR3 has 15 residues. Germline-derived CDR1 and CDR2 are MDHEN and SYDVKM. The CDR3 protein is CASSPLGQGNSPLHF. CDR3 coding DNA: TGTGCCAGCAGTCCCCTAGGCCAGGGAAATTCACCCCTCCACTTT. The full variable domain, rest sourced from reference TRBV28 and TRBJ1-6, is DVKVTQSSRYLVKRTGEKVFLECVQDMDHENMFWYRQDPGLGLRLIYFSYDVKMKEKGDIPEGYSVSREKKERFSLILESASTNQTSMYLCASSPLGQGNSPLHFGNGTRLTVT.

This chain joins TRBV7-9 and TRBJ1-3; D may be TRBD1 (5 bases). V lost 5 bases to trimming and J lost 0 bases, with 11 bases between them. CDR3 length equals 15 residues. Germline V CDR1 and CDR2: SEHNR, FQNEAQ (reference sequence). CDR3 bases: TGTGCCAGCAGCCCACAGGCCCCCTCTGGAAACACCATATATTTT. This translates into CASSPQAPSGNTIYF.

The chain employs TRBV25-1 and TRBJ2-3, with 7 bases identical to TRBD1. Germline CDR1 MGHDK, CDR2 SYGVNS. After removal of 2 bases from V and 2 bases from J, the junction contained 1 base not matched to a gene. The CDR3 runs to 14 residues. CDR3 protein: CASSEGTVTDTQYF. CDR3 nucleotide sequence: TGTGCCAGCAGTGAAGGGACAGTCACAGATACGCAGTATTTT. Full variable domain (missing parts from reference TRBV25-1 and TRBJ2-3): EADIYQTPRYLVIGTGKKITLECSQTMGHDKMYWYQQDPGMELHLIHYSYGVNSTEKGDLSSESTVSRIRTEHFPLTLESARPSHTSQYLCASSEGTVTDTQYFGPGTRLTVL.